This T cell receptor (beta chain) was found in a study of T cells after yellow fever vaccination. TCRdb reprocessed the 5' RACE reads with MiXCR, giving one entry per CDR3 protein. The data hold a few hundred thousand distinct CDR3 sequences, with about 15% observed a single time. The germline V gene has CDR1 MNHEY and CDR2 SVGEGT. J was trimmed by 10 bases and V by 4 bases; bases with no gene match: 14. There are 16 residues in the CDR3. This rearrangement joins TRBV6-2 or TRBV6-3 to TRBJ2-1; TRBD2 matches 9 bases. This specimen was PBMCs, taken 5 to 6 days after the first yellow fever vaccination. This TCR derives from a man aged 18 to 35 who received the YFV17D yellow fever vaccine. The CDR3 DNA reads TGTGCCAGCAGTTCCCGGGTAGCGGGGGCCCCCGGGGAGCAGTTCTTC. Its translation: CASSSRVAGAPGEQFF.